This TCR beta chain originates from a study of blood T cell repertoires in COVID-19. CDR3 size: 17 residues. The junction had 12 bases not matched to a gene; V was cut back by 0 bases and J by 4 bases. CDR1 is SGHNT, CDR2 YYREEE, per germline (reference sequence). Self-reported history from a screening survey and questionnaire set each donor's cohort. Data came from immunoSEQ multiplex PCR; TCRdb stores just in-frame clones and leaves some out. The data hold around 220,000 clones, with nearly 90% observed a single time. The specimen sequenced was PBMCs or T cells enriched from blood (not recorded which). This TCR came from a man aged 25-45 years who had been exposed to COVID-19. V and J are TRBV5-4 and TRBJ2-5, with 7 nucleotides matching TRBD2. The CDR3 reads CASSLEVRAGGGETQYF. The CDR3 coding sequence is TGTGCCAGCAGCTTGGAGGTCCGGGCGGGCGGGGGAGAGACCCAGTACTTC.